Below are 26 T cell receptor beta chains sequenced from a single sample in a study of CD8+ T cells in alopecia areata. Extraction of RNA preceded its reverse transcription into cDNA, which served as the sequencing template. The assay was immunoSEQ multiplex PCR, and TCRdb's table has in-frame clones only and misses some. The sample records 180,000 or so clones, approximately 65% being singletons. Sequencing used CD8+ T cells sorted from blood, obtained at week 0. The source of these receptors is a human donor with alopecia areata.

This clone was detected only a few times. The V call is TRBV4-1, the J call TRBJ1-3; D is unresolved. V was trimmed by 4 bases and J by 3 bases, leaving 10 bases between them. Germline V CDR1 and CDR2: MGHRA, YSYEKL. CDR3 length: 14 residues. The CDR3 loop is CASSRISDGNTIYF. For the CDR3, the DNA is TGCGCCAGCAGCCGGATCTCAGATGGAAACACCATATATTTT.

The chain links TRBV29-1 to TRBJ1-2; D remains unclear. The ends were cut back, 6 bases at V and 4 bases at J, with 15 bases in the middle. The CDR3 extends over 13 amino acids. Per the germline V gene, CDR1 is SQVTM and CDR2 is ANQGSEA. The CDR3, as DNA: TGCAGCGTCGACCCCCTGGGCAGCTATGGCTACACCTTC. It specifies CSVDPLGSYGYTF. The full variable domain, its missing parts supplied by reference TRBV29-1 and TRBJ1-2, is SAVISQKPSRDICQRGTSLTIQCQVDSQVTMMFWYRQQPGQSLTLIATANQGSEATYESGFVIDKFPISRPNLTFSTLTVSNMSPEDSSIYLCSVDPLGSYGYTFGSGTRLTVV.

The rearrangement links TRBV2 to TRBJ1-2; no reliable D call. Germline CDR1 reads SNHLY; CDR2 reads FYNNEI. CDR3 length: 9 residues. Trimming stripped 9 bases from V and 6 bases from J, with 5 bases between. The CDR3 loop reads CARGDGYTF. CDR3 in DNA: TGTGCCAGAGGAGATGGCTACACCTTC.

The CDR3 spells CSAAPRSVLQETQYF. DNA for the CDR3: TGCAGCGCTGCCCCCCGGAGTGTACTCCAAGAGACCCAGTACTTC. The chain employs TRBV29-1 and TRBJ2-5; no clear D. Germline CDR1 SQVTM, CDR2 ANQGSEA. The V end lost 7 bases, the J end lost 1 base, and 19 bases lay between the germline ends. The CDR3 is 15 amino acids.

The chain couples TRBV9 to TRBJ2-1, with D perhaps matching TRBD1 or TRBD2 (5 bases each). From germline, CDR1 is SGDLS and CDR2 YYNGEE. The V gene lost 4 bases and the J gene lost 8 bases, with 19 bases spanning the gap. The length of the CDR3 is 15 residues. CDR3 region: CASSPGRTKWDEQFF. CDR3 bases: TGTGCCAGCAGCCCGGGACGGACCAAATGGGATGAGCAGTTCTTC.

This chain connects TRBV6-6 to TRBJ1-2; 7 nucleotides align to TRBD1. There are 15 residues in the CDR3. Germline-derived CDR1 and CDR2 are MNHNY and SVGAGI (reference sequence). Germline trimming cut 5 bases from V and 8 bases from J; bases unmatched to any gene: 14. The chain's CDR3 is CASSPIEGGGRGYTF. The CDR3 DNA reads TGTGCCAGCAGTCCGATAGAAGGGGGCGGGAGGGGCTACACCTTC.

The chain employs TRBV14 and TRBJ1-2; 8 positions match TRBD1. V lost 4 bases, J lost 0 bases, and 4 bases stayed unmatched. The CDR3 spans 15 residues. CDR1 and CDR2 from the germline V gene are SGHDN and FVKESK. CDR3 sequence reads: CASSRQGPPNYGYTF. CDR3 DNA sequence: TGTGCCAGCAGCCGACAGGGGCCTCCTAACTATGGCTACACCTTC.

The CDR3 protein is CSVFGTDGNTIYF. Written as DNA, the CDR3 is TGCAGCGTCTTCGGGACTGATGGAAACACCATATATTTT. The chain links TRBV29-1 to TRBJ1-3; TRBD1 is a possible D gene (5 bases). The germline gives CDR1 SQVTM, CDR2 ANQGSEA. CDR3 length: 13 amino acids. V was pared by 6 bases and J by 3 bases, with 12 bases between.

This clone showed up just a few times. V gene TRBV27 combines with J gene TRBJ1-6; 7 nucleotides agree with TRBD1. CDR3 length: 18 amino acids. From germline, CDR1 is MNHEY and CDR2 SMNVEV (reference sequence). Losses at the gene ends were 2 bases for V and 9 bases for J; bases not matched to a gene: 16. The DNA of the CDR3 is TGTGCCAGCAGTTTACGGATTCCCCGACAGGGAGGATTTTCACCCCTCCACTTT. This translates into CASSLRIPRQGGFSPLHF.

The CDR3: CSVVSETGELFF. The CDR3 region has the DNA TGCAGCGTTGTGTCGGAGACCGGGGAGCTGTTTTTT. The rearrangement links TRBV29-1 to TRBJ2-2; the D is unclear. V lost 4 bases and J 5 bases, leaving 8 bases between the germline ends. This CDR3 spans 12 amino acids. Germline CDR1 is SQVTM and CDR2 is ANQGSEA.

The chain couples TRBV2 to TRBJ2-6; D is tentatively TRBD1 or TRBD2 (5 bases each). The CDR3 contains 16 residues. Germline-derived CDR1 and CDR2 are SNHLY and FYNNEI. The germline V and J ends were trimmed by 7 bases and 1 base, with 14 bases remaining between them. CDR3 nucleotide sequence: TGTGCCAGCATTACCGGGACGGGATCTGGGGCCAACGTCCTGACTTTC. Translation gives CASITGTGSGANVLTF.

This chain links TRBV5-1 with TRBJ1-1; maybe TRBD1 (6 bases). Germline V gene lookup returns CDR1 SGHRS and CDR2 YFSETQ. Trimming shortened V by 1 base and J by 3 bases, and 10 bases separated the two germline ends. This CDR3 has 14 amino acids. The CDR3 reads CASSLRGRYTEAFF. Written as DNA, the CDR3 is TGCGCCAGCAGCTTGAGGGGGAGGTACACTGAAGCTTTCTTT.

This clone was detected once. This chain connects TRBV29-1 to TRBJ1-3; 9 nucleotides match TRBD1. The V segment lost 7 bases and the J segment 0 bases; nucleotides outside the gene matches: 13. This CDR3 is 17 amino acids long. Per the germline V gene, CDR1 is SQVTM and CDR2 is ANQGSEA. CDR3 in DNA: TGCAGCGCCCTAGGGACAGGGAGCGCCGACTCTGGAAACACCATATATTTT. It is translated as CSALGTGSADSGNTIYF.

The chain uses TRBV7-9 and TRBJ2-7; no clear D gene. V was trimmed by 0 bases and J by 6 bases, leaving 9 bases between them. The CDR3 contains 13 residues. Germline V gives CDR1 SEHNR, CDR2 FQNEAQ (reference sequence). CDR3 sequence reads: CASSLASSGEQYF. CDR3 DNA sequence: TGTGCCAGCAGCTTAGCTAGTTCCGGCGAGCAGTACTTC. The variable domain in full, with the rest retrieved from reference TRBV7-9 and TRBJ2-7, is DTGVSQNPRHKITKRGQNVTFRCDPISEHNRLYWYRQTLGQGPEFLTYFQNEAQLEKSRLLSDRFSAERPKGSFSTLEIQRTEQGDSAMYLCASSLASSGEQYFGPGTRLTVT.

The V gene is TRBV5-1, the J gene TRBJ1-1; D ambiguous. V shed 2 bases and J shed 7 bases, with 9 bases lying between them. CDR3 length equals 12 residues. Per germline, CDR1 SGHRS and CDR2 YFSETQ. The CDR3 reads CASSLNQVEAFF. CDR3 sequence (DNA): TGCGCCAGCAGCTTAAACCAGGTTGAAGCTTTCTTT.

This clone was counted only a few times. The J gene is TRBJ1-3, the V gene TRBV28, with 7 bases matching TRBD1. Germline values: CDR1 MDHEN, CDR2 SYDVKM. The CDR3 loop spans 16 amino acids. With V trimmed by 5 bases and J by 2 bases, 9 bases remained unmatched. The chain's CDR3 is CASSHRTGEAGNTIYF. The CDR3 coding sequence is TGTGCCAGCAGTCACCGGACAGGAGAGGCTGGAAACACCATATATTTT.

This chain uses TRBV6-5 with TRBJ1-1; D remains unclear. V lost 6 bases to trimming and J lost 5 bases, with 10 bases between them. Germline CDR1 MNHEY, CDR2 SVGAGI. The CDR3 runs 12 residues. The CDR3 DNA sequence: TGTGCCAGCAGCTTTGGGGAGACTGAAGCTTTCTTT. Amino acid sequence: CASSFGETEAFF.

The table lists this clone with a few counts. The chain employs TRBV7-9 and TRBJ2-5; maybe TRBD1 (5 bases). V was trimmed by 7 bases and J by 2 bases, leaving 14 bases between them. This CDR3 has 14 residues. Germline CDR1 reads SEHNR; CDR2 reads FQNEAQ (reference sequence). CDR3 residues: CASTSSREQETQYF. The CDR3 bases are TGTGCCAGCACCTCGTCCAGGGAACAAGAGACCCAGTACTTC.

About this clone itself: Other DNA sequences in the same sample also yield this CDR3. The chain employs TRBV29-1 and TRBJ1-1; D remains unclear. This CDR3 is 10 amino acids long. CDR1 SQVTM and CDR2 ANQGSEA come from the germline V gene. Trimming stripped 5 bases from V and 4 bases from J, with 5 bases between. This CDR3 is CSVLGTEAFF. For the CDR3, the DNA is TGCAGCGTTTTGGGCACTGAAGCTTTCTTT.

This chain joins TRBV5-6 and TRBJ1-4; 10 bases line up with TRBD1. The length of the CDR3 is 14 residues. CDR1 and CDR2 from the germline V gene are SGHDT and YYEEEE. V trimming: 3 bases; J trimming: 8 bases; junction bases outside the gene matches: 4. The CDR3: CASSSGTGVEKLFF. CDR3 coding DNA: TGTGCCAGCAGCTCCGGGACAGGGGTAGAAAAACTGTTTTTT.

The chain is built from TRBV4-1 and TRBJ2-2; D is possibly TRBD2 (5 bases). V shed 1 base and J shed 7 bases, with 10 bases lying between them. The germline V gene has CDR1 MGHRA and CDR2 YSYEKL. The length of the CDR3 is 14 residues. CDR3 amino acids: CASSQVSGFGELFF. As DNA, the CDR3 is TGCGCCAGCAGCCAAGTGTCGGGGTTCGGGGAGCTGTTTTTT.

This chain joins TRBV13 and TRBJ2-1, with D tentatively TRBD1 (5 bases). Germline V gene sequence: CDR1 PRHDT, CDR2 FYEKMQ (reference sequence). This CDR3 has 13 residues. Trimming took off 8 bases at V and 5 bases at J, with 13 bases between the two ends. This CDR3 is CASQVGANNEQFF. CDR3 coding DNA: TGTGCCAGCCAGGTTGGGGCCAACAATGAGCAGTTCTTC.

J is TRBJ2-1 and V is TRBV15; no definite D call. V gave up 0 bases and J gave up 7 bases, with 13 bases separating them. CDR3 length equals 15 residues. Per the germline V gene, CDR1 is LNHNV and CDR2 is YYDKDF (reference sequence). CDR3 region: CATSRDLNRPNEQFF. In nucleotides, the CDR3 is TGTGCCACCAGCAGAGATCTTAACCGGCCTAATGAGCAGTTCTTC.

The chain joins TRBV7-9 to TRBJ2-2, with a possible D match to TRBD1 (5 bases). Germline lookup yields CDR1 SEHNR and CDR2 FQNEAQ (reference sequence). The CDR3 consists of 12 residues. Trimming left V 6 bases short and J 8 bases short, with 10 bases between. CDR3 sequence reads: CASRSQGGELFF. For the CDR3, the DNA is TGTGCCAGCAGATCCCAGGGAGGGGAGCTGTTTTTT.

This chain joins TRBV5-6 and TRBJ2-7; no clear D gene. This CDR3 has 11 residues. V lost 4 bases to trimming and J lost 6 bases, with 8 bases between them. Germline V gives CDR1 SGHDT, CDR2 YYEEEE. CDR3 sequence reads: CASSQSGEQYF. The CDR3 bases are TGTGCCAGCAGCCAATCGGGCGAGCAGTACTTC.

In this sample, this clone turned up a few times. The chain joins TRBV6-5 to TRBJ2-5; D uncertain. Deletions cut 8 bases from V and 5 bases from J, with 9 bases between. There are 11 residues in the CDR3. CDR1 and CDR2 from the germline V gene are MNHEY and SVGAGI. The CDR3 loop is CASRRGETQYF. CDR3 DNA sequence: TGTGCCAGCCGGCGTGGGGAGACCCAGTACTTC.